The 18 T cell receptor beta chains in this list originate from one sample, sequenced in a study of shared clonotypes between healthy human individuals. The assay was immunoSEQ multiplex PCR, and TCRdb's table has in-frame clones only and misses some. The table records about 2.3 million clones, 85% to 95% of them present only once. The source material was naive CD4+ T cells from PBMCs. This sample's subset: CD45RA+ positively selected. The receptors were sampled from a man between 18 and 29 years old in good health. Some clones in this sample may be carry-over from other donors' samples.

V and J are TRBV27 and TRBJ1-4, with a possible D match to TRBD1 (5 bases). Germline values: CDR1 MNHEY, CDR2 SMNVEV (reference sequence). Trimming cost V 7 bases and J 14 bases, with 20 bases left between them. The length of the CDR3 is 13 residues. The CDR3 bases are TGTGCCAGCACTGCCGGGGGGAGTGAGGGGCTGTTTTTT. Amino acid sequence: CASTAGGSEGLFF.

The chain has TRBV18 and TRBJ1-6, with D unresolved. The CDR3 is 14 amino acids. Looked up from germline, CDR1 is KGHSH and CDR2 is LQKENI. Trimming removed 3 bases at V and 10 bases at J, with 13 bases between. CDR3 DNA: TGTGCCAGCTCACCCGATGTGGGGAAATCACCCCTCCACTTT. Translated: CASSPDVGKSPLHF.

This chain joins TRBV28 and TRBJ1-3, with no clear D. Germline CDR1 and CDR2: MDHEN and SYDVKM. V shed 5 bases and J shed 0 bases, with 11 bases lying between them. The CDR3 is 15 amino acids. CDR3 protein: CASSTQYPSGNTIYF. The CDR3 DNA is TGTGCCAGCAGTACACAATACCCCTCTGGAAACACCATATATTTT.

The chain uses TRBV11-3 and TRBJ2-2; TRBD2 aligns across 7 bases. Trimming removed 0 bases from V and 2 bases from J; junction bases left unmatched: 15. The CDR3 consists of 20 residues. The germline V gene encodes CDR1 SGHNT and CDR2 YENEEA. CDR3 sequence (DNA): TGTGCCAGCAGCTTAGATCCCCAACCCCCGGGAGGCCTCAACACCGGGGAGCTGTTTTTT. This encodes CASSLDPQPPGGLNTGELFF.

V is TRBV10-3 and J is TRBJ1-3, with unresolved D. V was cut by 1 base and J by 2 bases, with 6 bases left in between. CDR3 length equals 14 residues. Germline CDR1 reads ENHRY; CDR2 reads SYGVKD. Here the CDR3 DNA reads TGTGCCATCAGTGAGTTAGGGCCTGGAAACACCATATATTTT. It is translated as CAISELGPGNTIYF.

The chain carries TRBV4-3 and TRBJ2-1; tentatively, D is TRBD1 (6 bases). Germline CDR1 reads LGHNA; CDR2 reads YSLEER. The CDR3 totals 13 residues. Trimming stripped 3 bases from V and 9 bases from J, with 12 bases between. CDR3 DNA: TGCGCCAGCAGCCATTCAAGGGGGACTGAGCAGTTCTTC. This translates into CASSHSRGTEQFF.

As regards this clone: Other DNA sequences of this sample code for an identical CDR3. This chain links TRBV28 with TRBJ1-2; D gene ambiguous. The ends were cut back, 4 bases at V and 3 bases at J, with 9 bases in the middle. The CDR3 has 13 amino acids. Germline-derived CDR1 and CDR2 are MDHEN and SYDVKM. The CDR3 is CASSSDGYYGYTF. In nucleotides, the CDR3 is TGTGCCAGCAGTTCCGACGGATACTATGGCTACACCTTC.

Only one count was recorded for this clone. The rearrangement links TRBV7-9 to TRBJ2-3; 8 bases are a match to TRBD2. Germline CDR1 and CDR2: SEHNR and FQNEAQ (reference sequence). Trimming took 5 bases from V and 0 from J; bases not matched to a gene: 4. This CDR3 contains 15 residues. The CDR3 DNA follows: TGTGCCAGCAGCGGGCGGGGGGTAAGCACAGATACGCAGTATTTT. It encodes CASSGRGVSTDTQYF.

The CDR3 loop is CASSGPGTSGINEQFF. The CDR3 DNA reads TGCGCCAGCAGCGGCCCCGGGACTAGCGGGATCAATGAGCAGTTCTTC. This rearrangement joins TRBV10-1 to TRBJ2-1; 13 bases match TRBD2. Germline assignment: CDR1 WNHNN and CDR2 SYGVQD (reference sequence). This CDR3 is built from 16 residues. Trimming at V came to 6 bases and at J to 6 bases, leaving 8 bases not matched to a gene.

This rearrangement joins TRBV2 to TRBJ1-1; D gene uncertain. The CDR3 has 13 amino acids. Deletions cut 6 bases from V and 5 bases from J, with 13 bases between. Germline CDR1 and CDR2: SNHLY and FYNNEI. CDR3 protein: CASSVEDRTEAFF. CDR3 coding DNA: TGTGCCAGCAGCGTGGAAGATAGGACTGAAGCTTTCTTT.

The chain carries TRBV7-9 and TRBJ1-4; 7 bases are shared with TRBD1. J gave up 0 bases and V 3 bases, and 4 bases lay outside the gene matches. Germline assignment: CDR1 SEHNR and CDR2 FQNEAQ (reference sequence). The CDR3 totals 16 residues. CDR3 sequence reads: CASSFIQGTTNEKLFF. CDR3 DNA sequence: TGTGCCAGCAGCTTCATACAGGGGACAACTAATGAAAAACTGTTTTTT.

Note on this clone: Other DNA sequences in the same sample also yield this CDR3. The chain recombines TRBV28 with TRBJ2-7, with 9 bases that match TRBD1. This CDR3 region has 14 residues. After removal of 9 bases from V and 2 bases from J, the junction contained 8 bases not matched to a gene. Germline CDR1 is MDHEN and CDR2 is SYDVKM. Written as DNA, the CDR3 is TGTGCCAGTACTTCCGGGACAGGGACCTACGAGCAGTACTTC. It yields the protein CASTSGTGTYEQYF.

The rearrangement links TRBV7-6 to TRBJ2-2, with 7 positions matching TRBD2. CDR1 and CDR2 (germline): SGHVS, FNYEAQ. J gave up 4 bases and V 3 bases, and 8 bases lay outside the gene matches. This CDR3 region has 16 residues. As DNA, the CDR3 is TGTGCCAGCAGCTTCAGCGGGATGCCTGGCACCGGGGAGCTGTTTTTT. Translating it yields CASSFSGMPGTGELFF.

The gene calls are TRBV30 and TRBJ2-5; D might be TRBD2 (5 bases). Germline lookup yields CDR1 GTSNPN and CDR2 SVGIG (reference sequence). Deletions cut 5 bases from V and 5 bases from J, with 9 bases between. The CDR3 sequence is 11 residues long. As DNA, the CDR3 is TGTGCCTGGCGGAGGTCGGAGACCCAGTACTTC. This translates into CAWRRSETQYF.

The chain has TRBV27 and TRBJ2-7, with no clear D. The CDR3 covers 13 residues. Germline CDR1 reads MNHEY; CDR2 reads SMNVEV (reference sequence). V lost 3 bases, J lost 0 bases, and 6 bases lay in between. The CDR3 DNA is TGTGCCAGCAGTTTTTTAAGCTCCTACGAGCAGTACTTC. This codes for CASSFLSSYEQYF.

In its sample, this clone was seen once. V gene TRBV18 combines with J gene TRBJ2-1; D might be TRBD1 or TRBD2, each matching 5 bases. Trimming pared 2 bases from V and 12 bases from J, leaving 29 bases between. This CDR3 is 18 amino acids long. CDR1 KGHSH and CDR2 LQKENI come from the germline V gene. The CDR3 DNA reads TGTGCCAGCTCACCAAAGCGAGGGGAGACCGCCATCCTACCGGGGCAGTTCTTC. This sequence encodes CASSPKRGETAILPGQFF.

This CDR3 is CSVKGHMRNYGYTF. In DNA, the CDR3 is TGCAGCGTCAAGGGCCACATGCGAAACTATGGCTACACCTTC. The gene calls are TRBV29-1 and TRBJ1-2; D remains unclear. The germline V and J ends were trimmed by 6 bases and 2 bases, with 16 bases remaining between them. The CDR3 extends over 14 amino acids. Germline V gene sequence: CDR1 SQVTM, CDR2 ANQGSEA.

V is TRBV5-5 and J is TRBJ2-5; 12 positions match TRBD1. V was clipped by 6 bases and J by 5 bases; unmatched bases: 11. CDR1 SGHKS and CDR2 YYEKEE come from the germline V gene (reference sequence). CDR3 size: 16 residues. In nucleotides, the CDR3 is TGTGCCAGCACCACCCTCGGGACAGGGGGCCTCGAGACCCAGTACTTC. Translation gives CASTTLGTGGLETQYF.